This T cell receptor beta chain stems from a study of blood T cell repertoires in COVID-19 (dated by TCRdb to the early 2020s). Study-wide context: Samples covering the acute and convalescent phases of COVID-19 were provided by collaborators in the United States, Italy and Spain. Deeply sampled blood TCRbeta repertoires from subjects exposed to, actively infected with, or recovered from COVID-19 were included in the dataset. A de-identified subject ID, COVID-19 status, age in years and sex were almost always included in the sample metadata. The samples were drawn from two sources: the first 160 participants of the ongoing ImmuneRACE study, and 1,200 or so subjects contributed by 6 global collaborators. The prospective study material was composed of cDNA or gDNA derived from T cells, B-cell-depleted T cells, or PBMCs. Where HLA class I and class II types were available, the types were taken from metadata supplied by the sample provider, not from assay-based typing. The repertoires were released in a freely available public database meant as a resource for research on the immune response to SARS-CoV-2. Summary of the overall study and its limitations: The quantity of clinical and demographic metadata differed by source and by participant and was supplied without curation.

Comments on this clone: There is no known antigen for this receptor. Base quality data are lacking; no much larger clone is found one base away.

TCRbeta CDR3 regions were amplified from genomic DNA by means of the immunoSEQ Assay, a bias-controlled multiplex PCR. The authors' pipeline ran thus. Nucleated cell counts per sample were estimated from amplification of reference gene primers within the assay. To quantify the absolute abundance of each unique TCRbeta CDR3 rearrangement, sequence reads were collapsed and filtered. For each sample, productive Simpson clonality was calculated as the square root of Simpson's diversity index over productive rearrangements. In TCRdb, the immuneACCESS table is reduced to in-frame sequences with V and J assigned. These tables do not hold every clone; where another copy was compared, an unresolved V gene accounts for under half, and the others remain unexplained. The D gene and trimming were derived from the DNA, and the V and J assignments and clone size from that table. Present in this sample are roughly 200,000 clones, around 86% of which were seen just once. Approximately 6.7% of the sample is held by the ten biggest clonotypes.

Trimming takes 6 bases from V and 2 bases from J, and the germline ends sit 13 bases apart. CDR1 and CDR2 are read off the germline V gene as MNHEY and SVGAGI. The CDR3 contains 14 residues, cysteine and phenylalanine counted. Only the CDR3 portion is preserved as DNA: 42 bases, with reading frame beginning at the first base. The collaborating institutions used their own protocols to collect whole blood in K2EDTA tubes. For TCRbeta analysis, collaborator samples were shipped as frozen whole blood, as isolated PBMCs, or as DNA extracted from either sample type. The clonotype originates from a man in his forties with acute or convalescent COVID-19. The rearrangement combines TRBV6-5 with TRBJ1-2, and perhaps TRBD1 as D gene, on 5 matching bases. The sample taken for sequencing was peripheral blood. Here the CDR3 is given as CASSHGGGNYGYTF. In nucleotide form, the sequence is TGTGCCAGCAGCCATGGGGGGGGGAACTATGGCTACACCTTC.